The source of this T cell receptor (beta chain) is a study of shared clonotypes between healthy human individuals. Study-level points and caveats: It was observed that around 5% of naive CD4 clonotypes were shared across a few donors.

The CDR3 consists of 13 residues. CDR1 is SNHLY and CDR2 is FYNNEI in the germline V gene. V dropped 5 bases and J dropped 6; count of bases not matched to a gene: 6. Naivety among CD8 cells was defined by CD45RO negativity and positive CCR7 selection, thereby excluding terminally differentiated effector memory CD45RA+ cells. HIV-negative, healthy adults without recent acute infections or vaccinations were the donors. The assay ran at deep level. Each subset's genomic DNA was shared equally among a number of immunoSEQ plates. TCRdb's copy holds only in-frame clones and misses some; the assay was immunoSEQ multiplex PCR. The sample has about 2,100,000 clones, approximately 94% seen once. On this clone itself: Its antigen is currently unknown.

The chain uses TRBV2 and TRBJ2-7; 8 bases are a match to TRBD1. This receptor was taken from a man aged 18 to 30 in good health. Some clones in this sample may be carry-over from other donors' samples. The sample consisted of naive CD8+ T cells from PBMCs. CDR3 sequence reads: CASSYTGGAEQYF. Written as DNA, the CDR3 is TGTGCCAGCAGTTACACAGGGGGAGCCGAGCAGTACTTC.